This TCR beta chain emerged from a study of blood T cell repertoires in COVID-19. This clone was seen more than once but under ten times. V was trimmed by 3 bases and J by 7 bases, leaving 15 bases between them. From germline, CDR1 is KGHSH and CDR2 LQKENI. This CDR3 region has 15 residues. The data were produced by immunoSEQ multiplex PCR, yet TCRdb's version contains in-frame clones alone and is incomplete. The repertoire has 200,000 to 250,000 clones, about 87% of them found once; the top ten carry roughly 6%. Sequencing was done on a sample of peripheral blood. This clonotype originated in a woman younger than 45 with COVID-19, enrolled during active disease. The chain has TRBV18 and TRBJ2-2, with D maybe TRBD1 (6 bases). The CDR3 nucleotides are TGTGCCAGCTCACCCCCAGTGGGGGCGGACGGGGAGCTGTTTTTT. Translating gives CASSPPVGADGELFF.